The rows below give T cell receptor beta chains drawn from one sample of a study of cytotoxic CD8 clonotypes in ibrutinib-treated CLL. This table comes from immunoSEQ multiplex PCR, and its TCRdb copy is limited to in-frame clones, with some not included. The data show around 310,000 clones, with 80% seen just once and approximately 7% held by the top ten. Sequencing used PBMCs, obtained before ibrutinib treatment. The origin of the receptors is a human donor with chronic lymphocytic leukemia. Both conserved end residues are part of each CDR3. Fields, in order: CDR3 protein, CDR3 DNA, clone size, D gene, J gene, V gene. A D gene is named only where the DNA matches it firmly. A row's size may be missing; if present it is once, few, many or a size class.

CASSSPAGSRQFF | TGTGCCAGCAGCTCTCCTGCGGGCAGCCGGCAGTTCTTC | . | . | TRBJ2-1 | TRBV7-2
CASSSVGWGFEQFF | TGTGCCAGCAGTTCCGTCGGGTGGGGTTTTGAGCAGTTCTTC | . | . | TRBJ2-1 | TRBV28
CAISETHGYNEQFF | TGTGCCATCAGTGAGACACACGGTTACAATGAGCAGTTCTTC | . | . | TRBJ2-1 | TRBV10-3
CASSLASSYEQYF | TGTGCCAGCAGCTTAGCTAGCTCCTACGAGCAGTACTTC | few | . | TRBJ2-7 | TRBV7-9
CASSLAWAPYEQYF | TGTGCCAGCAGCTTAGCTTGGGCCCCCTACGAGCAGTACTTC | . | . | TRBJ2-7 | TRBV7-9
CASSETLGDRTYNEQFF | TGTGCCAGCAGTGAAACCCTCGGGGACCGAACCTACAATGAGCAGTTCTTC | . | . | TRBJ2-1 | TRBV25-1
CASSTLPSGRAETQYF | TGTGCCAGCTCAACTTTGCCTAGCGGGAGGGCGGAGACCCAGTACTTC | few | TRBD2 | TRBJ2-5 | TRBV18
CASSYSGGGEAFF | TGTGCCAGCAGTTACTCTGGGGGGGGTGAAGCTTTCTTT | once | . | TRBJ1-1 | TRBV6-6
CASSPPNGGNELYF | TGTGCCAGCTCACCACCAAACGGCGGGAACGAGCTGTACTTC | . | . | TRBJ2-7 | TRBV18
CAWRGTGFFRQFF | TGTGCCTGGAGAGGGACAGGGTTTTTTAGGCAGTTCTTC | . | TRBD1 | TRBJ2-1 | TRBV30
CASSFDGELFF | TGTGCCAGCAGCTTTGACGGGGAGCTGTTTTTT | . | . | TRBJ2-2 | TRBV7-3
CASSQSSGTGELFF | TGTGCCAGCAGCCAATCTAGCGGGACTGGGGAGCTGTTTTTT | . | TRBD2 | TRBJ2-2 | TRBV4-2
CASSLVGAGQVTQYF | TGCGCCAGCAGCTTGGTCGGGGCAGGACAGGTGACCCAGTACTTC | . | TRBD1 | TRBJ2-5 | TRBV5-1
CASSEALGNHNQPQHF | TGTGCCAGCAGTGAAGCGCTTGGCAACCACAATCAGCCCCAGCATTTT | . | . | TRBJ1-5 | TRBV2
CASSFGPGSYEQYF | TGCGCCAGCAGCTTCGGACCAGGTTCCTACGAGCAGTACTTC | . | . | TRBJ2-7 | TRBV5-1
CASSLRIPTINEQFF | TGTGCCAGCAGTTTACGTATCCCCACAATCAATGAGCAGTTCTTC | . | . | TRBJ2-1 | TRBV27
CASSLSKPQGAAEKLFF | TGTGCCAGCAGTTTGTCGAAGCCACAGGGGGCGGCTGAAAAACTGTTTTTT | . | TRBD1 | TRBJ1-4 | TRBV27
CASSVGYTRTDEAFF | TGTGCCAGCAGTGTCGGGTACACCAGAACAGATGAAGCTTTCTTT | . | . | TRBJ1-1 | TRBV5-8
CASSGGQSIGELFF | TGTGCCAGCAGCGGGGGACAGTCCATCGGGGAGCTGTTTTTT | . | TRBD1 | TRBJ2-2 | TRBV9
CATSRTTVNYGYTF | TGTGCCACCAGCAGAACGACGGTTAACTATGGCTACACCTTC | . | . | TRBJ1-2 | TRBV15
CASKVSGNGNTIYF | TGTGCCAGCAAGGTTTCGGGAAATGGAAACACCATATATTTT | . | . | TRBJ1-3 | TRBV28
CASSKMTGIGSGGYTF | TGCGCCAGCAGCAAAATGACAGGGATCGGATCCGGTGGCTACACCTTC | . | TRBD1 | TRBJ1-2 | TRBV5-1